The rows below give T cell receptor beta chains drawn from one sample of a study of post-analysis software for immune sequencing data. TCRdb itself ran the PCR reads through MiXCR, one entry per CDR3 protein. The sample holds about 460,000 distinct CDR3 sequences, roughly 46% seen once. Sample: blood. All receptors come from a girl aged 5-17 years with multiple sclerosis. CDR3s include the opening cysteine and the closing phenylalanine or tryptophan. Fields, in order: clone size, D gene, J gene, V gene, CDR3 protein, CDR3 DNA. D genes are given only for firm matches. The size entry is marked missing in some rows and otherwise reads once, few, many or a size class.

few	TRBD1	TRBJ1-1	TRBV5-1	CASSPDRGSTEAFF	TGTGCCAGCAGTCCCGACAGGGGGAGTACTGAAGCTTTCTTT
-	-	TRBJ1-2	TRBV19	CASSFGRVNYGYTF	TGTGCCAGTAGTTTCGGACGCGTGAACTATGGCTACACCTTC
-	-	TRBJ2-7	TRBV10-3	CAISVTDYEQYF	TGTGCCATCAGTGTAACGGATTACGAGCAGTACTTC
-	TRBD1	TRBJ1-5	TRBV29-1	CSVRTGEGDQPQHF	TGCAGCGTGCGGACAGGGGAGGGGGATCAGCCCCAGCATTTT
few	TRBD1	TRBJ2-1	TRBV29-1	CSVDGDRVGNEQFF	TGCAGCGTTGACGGGGACAGGGTGGGCAATGAGCAGTTCTTC
-	TRBD2	TRBJ2-1	TRBV15	CATSREGLAGVGNEQFF	TGTGCCACCAGCAGAGAAGGCCTAGCGGGAGTAGGCAATGAGCAGTTCTTC
-	-	TRBJ1-4	TRBV20-1	CSARDFGGGLEKLFF	TGCAGTGCTAGAGATTTTGGAGGGGGTCTGGAAAAACTGTTTTTT
-	-	TRBJ1-2	TRBV28	CASSFLGYGYTF	TGTGCCAGCAGTTTTCTTGGCTATGGCTACACCTTC
-	-	TRBJ1-2	TRBV9	CASASGGRYGYTF	TGTGCCAGCGCATCGGGGGGAAGGTATGGCTACACCTTC
few	-	TRBJ1-1	TRBV28	CASSPGSGETAFF	TGTGCCAGCAGTCCCGGGTCGGGGGAGACGGCTTTCTTT
few	-	TRBJ2-7	TRBV29-1	CSVGTGESSYEQYF	TGCAGCGTAGGAACAGGCGAAAGCTCCTACGAGCAGTACTTC
few	TRBD1	TRBJ1-2	TRBV27	CASTTDRELRDNYGYTF	TGTGCCAGCACTACAGACAGGGAACTACGAGATAACTATGGCTACACCTTC
-	-	TRBJ1-1	TRBV2	CASGEQKNTEAFF	TGTGCCAGCGGTGAACAAAAGAACACTGAAGCTTTCTTT
-	TRBD2	TRBJ2-1	TRBV7-2	CASSTDAGVYNEQFF	TGTGCCAGCAGCACAGATGCGGGAGTCTACAATGAGCAGTTCTTC
-	-	TRBJ2-7	TRBV27	CASSFSFTYEQYF	TGTGCCAGCAGTTTCTCCTTTACCTACGAGCAGTACTTC
-	-	TRBJ2-7	TRBV7-2	CASSLASGDLSSYEQYF	TGTGCCAGCAGCTTAGCGTCCGGGGACTTGAGCTCCTACGAGCAGTACTTC
-	-	TRBJ2-2	TRBV29-1	CSVGIAANTGELFF	TGCAGCGTTGGAATCGCAGCGAACACCGGGGAGCTGTTTTTT
-	-	TRBJ2-1	TRBV9	CASSETGEVANEQFF	TGTGCCAGCAGCGAGACGGGTGAAGTTGCTAATGAGCAGTTCTTC
-	TRBD2	TRBJ2-5	TRBV5-1	CASRMEYRAGGETQYF	TGCGCCAGCAGAATGGAGTACCGAGCGGGAGGTGAGACCCAGTACTTC
-	-	TRBJ1-4	TRBV12-3/TRBV12-4	CASSLIGLREKLFF	TGTGCCAGCAGTTTAATAGGGCTGCGGGAAAAACTGTTTTTT
-	-	TRBJ1-1	TRBV4-3	CASSRMAGMNTEAFF	TGCGCCAGCAGCCGAATGGCAGGGATGAACACTGAAGCTTTCTTT